This record looks at one TCR beta chain sequence and its context. Its target is not known. This specimen comes from a study of shared clonotypes between healthy human individuals. The method was immunoSEQ multiplex PCR; TCRdb's version includes in-frame clones alone and lacks a portion of them. The sample yields a few hundred thousand clones, approximately 79% seen once. A split of CD4+ cells into CD45RA+ naive and CD45RA-negative memory subsets was performed. Study results and limitations: Richness estimates generally favored naive over memory subsets. Naive CD4 clonotype sharing across a handful of donors was 4% to 5.5%.

The V end was cut by 5 bases, the J end by 3 bases, with 14 bases between. CDR3 length: 14 amino acids. Germline V gene sequence: CDR1 SGHTA, CDR2 FQGNSA. The chain recombines TRBV7-2 with TRBJ2-7; D is possibly TRBD1 (5 bases). This TCR came from a man aged 30 to 39 in good health. Sequencing used memory CD4+ T cells sorted from blood. Subset reported: CD45RA-negative fraction. This CDR3 reads CASSQGVIGYEQYF. CDR3 coding DNA: TGTGCCAGCAGCCAAGGGGTTATCGGCTACGAGCAGTACTTC. The entire variable domain, with the rest obtained from reference TRBV7-2 and TRBJ2-7, is as follows: GAGVSQSPSNKVTEKGKDVELRCDPISGHTALYWYRQSLGQGLEFLIYFQGNSAPDKSGLPSDRFSAERTGGSVSTLTIQRTQQEDSAVYLCASSQGVIGYEQYFGPGTRLTVT.